These T cell receptor beta chains were read from a single sample in a study of shared clonotypes between healthy human individuals. The protocol was immunoSEQ multiplex PCR, while the TCRdb copy is restricted to in-frame clones and leaves out a portion. The table includes roughly 1.4 million clones, around 98.5% detected once. The sample comprised naive CD4+ T cells sorted from blood. The receptors shown here come from a man aged 25 to 40 in good health. The CDR3 runs from the conserved cysteine through the conserved F or W. A D gene is named only where the DNA matches it firmly. The size entry is marked missing in some rows and otherwise reads once, few, many or a size class.

>-|TRBJ1-5|-|TRBV5-6
CASSVKEDQPQHF
TGTGCCAGCAGTGTAAAGGAGGATCAGCCCCAGCATTTT
>-|TRBJ1-5|-|TRBV15
CATSREQYQPQHF
TGTGCCACCAGCAGAGAGCAATATCAGCCCCAGCATTTT
>-|TRBJ2-1|-|TRBV7-9
CASSLGGVGNEQFF
TGTGCCAGCAGCTTAGGGGGAGTGGGCAATGAGCAGTTCTTC
>-|TRBJ1-5|-|TRBV7-6
CASSLQLNCPLNQPQHF
TGTGCCAGCAGCTTACAGCTCAACTGCCCCCTCAATCAGCCCCAGCATTTT
>-|TRBJ2-3|once|TRBV5-6
CASSLSRTDTQYF
TGTGCCAGCAGCTTGAGCAGAACAGATACGCAGTATTTT
>TRBD1|TRBJ2-1|-|TRBV15
CATSDRTGVGNEQFF
TGTGCCACCAGCGATCGGACAGGGGTTGGCAATGAGCAGTTCTTC
>TRBD2|TRBJ2-1|-|TRBV5-1
CASSLAGLANEQFF
TGCGCCAGCAGCTTGGCTGGACTAGCAAATGAGCAGTTCTTC
>-|TRBJ2-7|-|TRBV28
CASSLVRVGEQYF
TGTGCCAGCAGTTTGGTCAGGGTTGGCGAGCAGTACTTC
>TRBD1|TRBJ1-4|-|TRBV28
CASSSGTVNEKLFF
TGTGCCAGCAGTTCTGGGACAGTAAATGAAAAACTGTTTTTT
>-|TRBJ1-5|-|TRBV5-5
CASSRDGTYSNQPQHF
TGTGCCAGCAGCCGGGATGGGACGTATAGCAATCAGCCCCAGCATTTT
>TRBD1|TRBJ1-2|-|TRBV4-3
CASSLHGQGAGGYTF
TGCGCCAGCAGCCTGCACGGACAGGGGGCTGGTGGCTACACCTTC
>-|TRBJ2-7|-|TRBV5-1
CASSLKNAGSYEQYF
TGCGCCAGCAGCTTGAAAAATGCGGGTTCCTACGAGCAGTACTTC
>TRBD1|TRBJ2-1|-|TRBV29-1
CSVENRDRNNEQFF
TGCAGCGTTGAGAACCGGGACAGGAATAATGAGCAGTTCTTC
>-|TRBJ1-5|once|TRBV19
CASGQGRQPQHF
TGTGCCAGTGGGCAGGGTCGACAGCCCCAGCATTTT
>-|TRBJ2-3|-|TRBV29-1
CSVEPRLGTTTDTQYF
TGCAGCGTTGAACCCCGGTTGGGGACCACCACAGATACGCAGTATTTT
>TRBD2|TRBJ2-1|-|TRBV5-4
CASSLSGGLFF
TGTGCCAGCAGCTTATCGGGAGGGTTGTTCTTC